The present entry profiles one TCR beta chain with its context. The entry originates in a study of blood T cell repertoires in COVID-19. Study as a whole: PBMCs, B-cell-depleted T cells, or T cells were the source of the cDNA or gDNA that made up the material.

Germline V gene sequence: CDR1 MNHEY, CDR2 SVGEGT. The V gene end was trimmed by 5 bases and the J gene end by 7 bases; junction bases not matched to a gene: 13. This CDR3 has 16 amino acids. The authors' processing: Reference gene primer amplification gave nucleated cell count estimates. The method was immunoSEQ multiplex PCR; TCRdb's version includes in-frame clones alone and lacks a portion of them. V, J and clone size are those of that table, while D and trimming were read from the DNA. This sample has around 70,000 clones, with approximately 90% found just once. The source material was peripheral blood. The genes are TRBV6-2 or TRBV6-3 and TRBJ2-1, with 8 positions matching TRBD2. This receptor was taken from a man between 25 and 39 years old with acute or convalescent COVID-19. The CDR3 DNA reads TGTGCCAGCAGTACTGACGAGCGGGAGAATGGGAATGAGCAGTTCTTC. Translated, it gives CASSTDERENGNEQFF.